The rows below give T cell receptor beta chains drawn from one sample of a study of CD8 T cells in Susac syndrome. TCRdb itself ran the immunoSEQ multiplex PCR reads through MiXCR, one entry per CDR3 protein. The sample shows about 300,000 distinct CDR3 sequences, around 84% of them seen only once. Material for sequencing was CD8+ T cells from PBMCs. Every receptor here comes from a human donor with multiple sclerosis. Each CDR3 is given with its conserved first and last residue. D genes are given only for firm matches. Size is stated for part of the rows, as once, few or many counts, or as a class when the clone is expanded.

D: -; size: -; J: TRBJ2-5; V: TRBV15; DNA: TGTGCCACCCGGGAATTAGTTCAAGAGACCCAGTACTTC; CDR3: CATRELVQETQYF
D: -; size: -; J: TRBJ2-2; V: TRBV12-1; DNA: TGTGCCAGCAGCCGAGGACTTCCCAACACCGGGGAGCTGTTTTTT; CDR3: CASSRGLPNTGELFF
D: TRBD2; size: -; J: TRBJ2-1; V: TRBV3-1; DNA: TGTGCCAGCAGCCTACGACTAGCTAGTAATGAGCAGTTCTTC; CDR3: CASSLRLASNEQFF
D: -; size: few; J: TRBJ1-4; V: TRBV6-5; DNA: TGTGCCAGCAGTTACGGGCAGGGGAATGAAAAACTGTTTTTT; CDR3: CASSYGQGNEKLFF
D: -; size: -; J: TRBJ2-1; V: TRBV5-1; DNA: TGCGCCAGCAGCTCGACCATAGCGGAGAAAATCTACAATGAGCAGTTCTTC; CDR3: CASSSTIAEKIYNEQFF
D: TRBD2; size: -; J: TRBJ2-5; V: TRBV6-1; DNA: TGTGCCAGCAAAACCCCTGGACTAGCGGGAGAGAGGGAAAATGGAACCCAGTACTTC; CDR3: CASKTPGLAGERENGTQYF
D: -; size: -; J: TRBJ1-5; V: TRBV28; DNA: TGTGCCAGCCACCCTTCTTATAGCAATCAGCCCCAGCATTTT; CDR3: CASHPSYSNQPQHF
D: -; size: -; J: TRBJ1-1; V: TRBV6-1; DNA: TGTGCCAGCAGTGAGTATGAAGCTTTCTTT; CDR3: CASSEYEAFF
D: -; size: -; J: TRBJ1-5; V: TRBV19; DNA: TGTGCCAGTAGCTTGGAGTCGGCGCGGGGAGTAAGGGGTTTTCAGCCCCAGCATTTT; CDR3: CASSLESARGVRGFQPQHF
D: TRBD1; size: once; J: TRBJ2-7; V: TRBV20-1; DNA: TGCAGTGCTAGAGGACAGGGTAAATGGTACGAGCAGTACTTC; CDR3: CSARGQGKWYEQYF
D: -; size: -; J: TRBJ2-7; V: TRBV18; DNA: TGTGCCAGCTCACCAGGTTCTAGCTTGGCGTGGTACGAGCAGTACTTC; CDR3: CASSPGSSLAWYEQYF
D: -; size: -; J: TRBJ1-1; V: TRBV20-1; DNA: TGCAGTGCGGGACTAGGCACTGAAGCTTTCTTT; CDR3: CSAGLGTEAFF
D: -; size: -; J: TRBJ2-1; V: TRBV5-4; DNA: TGTGCCAGCAGCCCACTCCCCAGGTCGGGATACAATGAGCAGTTCTTC; CDR3: CASSPLPRSGYNEQFF
D: -; size: -; J: TRBJ1-5; V: TRBV27; DNA: TGTGCCAGCAGTTTTAGAAGGCAGATAGATCAGCCCCAGCATTTT; CDR3: CASSFRRQIDQPQHF
D: TRBD1; size: -; J: TRBJ1-1; V: TRBV7-2; DNA: TGTGCCAGCAGCCCGACCGACAGGGGGCTTTACACTGAAGCTTTCTTT; CDR3: CASSPTDRGLYTEAFF
D: -; size: -; J: TRBJ2-2; V: TRBV6-2/TRBV6-3; DNA: TGTGCCAGCAGTTACTCGCCTATATTGGACACCGGGGAGCTGTTTTTT; CDR3: CASSYSPILDTGELFF
D: TRBD2; size: -; J: TRBJ2-1; V: TRBV27; DNA: TGTGCCAGCAGTTTGCTAGCGGGAGAGGTCGGGGATGAGCAGTTCTTC; CDR3: CASSLLAGEVGDEQFF
D: TRBD2; size: -; J: TRBJ2-1; V: TRBV7-8; DNA: TGTGCCAGCAGCTCATATGGGACTAGCGGTACTTATCCCTACAATGAGCAGTTCTTC; CDR3: CASSSYGTSGTYPYNEQFF
D: TRBD1; size: -; J: TRBJ2-3; V: TRBV3-1; DNA: TGTGCCAGCAGCCGGCAAGGTGAGACAGGGCGCCCAGGGACAGATACGCAGTATTTT; CDR3: CASSRQGETGRPGTDTQYF
D: -; size: -; J: TRBJ1-5; V: TRBV27; DNA: TGTGCCAGCACTTCTCGAGGGGGTGGCAGCAATCAGCCCCAGCATTTT; CDR3: CASTSRGGGSNQPQHF
D: TRBD1; size: -; J: TRBJ2-1; V: TRBV28; DNA: TGTGCCAGCACCGATCCCAGGGGGCTGGAGCAGTTCTTC; CDR3: CASTDPRGLEQFF
D: -; size: once; J: TRBJ1-2; V: TRBV4-2; DNA: TGTGCCAGCAGCCCTGAAAGGGTACACTATGGCTACACCTTC; CDR3: CASSPERVHYGYTF
D: -; size: -; J: TRBJ2-1; V: TRBV6-5; DNA: TGTGCCAGCAGTTCCTGGACTATTAACAATGAGCAGTTCTTC; CDR3: CASSSWTINNEQFF
D: -; size: few; J: TRBJ2-3; V: TRBV6-1; DNA: TGTGCCAGCAGTAGTGGCCTGACTAGCACAGATACGCAGTATTTT; CDR3: CASSSGLTSTDTQYF
D: -; size: -; J: TRBJ1-6; V: TRBV7-9; DNA: TGTGCCAGCAGCCCGAGCGGGACACCCCGCGGCCTCCACTTT; CDR3: CASSPSGTPRGLHF
D: -; size: -; J: TRBJ2-1; V: TRBV9; DNA: TGTGCCAGCAGCGACGGGACACCCGGGAATGAGCAGTTCTTC; CDR3: CASSDGTPGNEQFF
D: TRBD1; size: -; J: TRBJ1-4; V: TRBV7-9; DNA: TGTGCCAGCAGCTTAGTAGACAGGGCGAATGAAAAACTGTTTTTT; CDR3: CASSLVDRANEKLFF
D: -; size: once; J: TRBJ2-7; V: TRBV24-1; DNA: TGTGCCACCAGTGATTTGGTCAGGGTGGGCGGGCAGTACTTC; CDR3: CATSDLVRVGGQYF
D: -; size: -; J: TRBJ2-7; V: TRBV19; DNA: TGTGCCAGTAGTATTGACGACGAGATCTACGAGCAGTACTTC; CDR3: CASSIDDEIYEQYF
D: TRBD1; size: -; J: TRBJ1-2; V: TRBV27; DNA: TGTGCCAGCAGTTTCGCTCAAGGGGGCCTACTTACTTTTTATGGCTACACCTTC; CDR3: CASSFAQGGLLTFYGYTF
D: -; size: -; J: TRBJ2-2; V: TRBV20-1; DNA: TGCAGTGCTAGAGCAGGAGGGCCTCGGAGGGTCGGGGAGCTGTTTTTT; CDR3: CSARAGGPRRVGELFF
D: TRBD1; size: -; J: TRBJ2-7; V: TRBV6-5; DNA: TGTGCCAGCAGGGCAGGACAGGGGGGCTCCTACGAGCAGTACTTC; CDR3: CASRAGQGGSYEQYF
D: TRBD2; size: once; J: TRBJ2-7; V: TRBV7-2; DNA: TGTGCCAGCAGCCTAACTGAGCGGGAGGACTACGAGCAGTACTTC; CDR3: CASSLTEREDYEQYF
D: TRBD2; size: -; J: TRBJ2-1; V: TRBV7-6; DNA: TGTGCCAGCAGTCCTACCACTAGCGGGAGGGCTAATGAGCAGTTCTTC; CDR3: CASSPTTSGRANEQFF
D: -; size: -; J: TRBJ2-1; V: TRBV27; DNA: TGTGCCAGCACCCAAGTCTGGGGCAATGAGCAGTTCTTC; CDR3: CASTQVWGNEQFF
D: -; size: -; J: TRBJ2-5; V: TRBV12-3/TRBV12-4; DNA: TGTGCCAGCAGCCAGGGGACAGAGACCCAGTACTTC; CDR3: CASSQGTETQYF
D: TRBD2; size: -; J: TRBJ2-1; V: TRBV27; DNA: TGTGCCAGCAGTTCCTCCCATCCGGGACTAGCGGGCGATGAGCAGTTCTTC; CDR3: CASSSSHPGLAGDEQFF
D: -; size: -; J: TRBJ2-1; V: TRBV28; DNA: TGTGCCTCCCATCTCCGTGATGAGCAGTTCTTC; CDR3: CASHLRDEQFF
D: TRBD1; size: -; J: TRBJ2-1; V: TRBV5-5; DNA: TGTGCCAGCAGCATACCGGGACAGGGGAGGCATGAGCAGTTCTTC; CDR3: CASSIPGQGRHEQFF
D: -; size: -; J: TRBJ2-7; V: TRBV5-1; DNA: TGCGCCAGCAGCCAGGGACAAGGCCGCGAGCAGTACTTC; CDR3: CASSQGQGREQYF
D: -; size: -; J: TRBJ1-5; V: TRBV7-9; DNA: TGTGCCAGCGGTATGGGGGAGGACAATCAGCCCCAGCATTTT; CDR3: CASGMGEDNQPQHF
D: -; size: -; J: TRBJ1-4; V: TRBV20-1; DNA: TGCAGTGCACCGGGTAAAGGGCCAGCCCTGACTAATGAAAAACTGTTTTTT; CDR3: CSAPGKGPALTNEKLFF
D: -; size: -; J: TRBJ1-1; V: TRBV5-5; DNA: TGTGCCAGCAGCTCCACCCGGGGAGCTTTCTTT; CDR3: CASSSTRGAFF
D: TRBD2; size: few; J: TRBJ2-3; V: TRBV27; DNA: TGTGCCAGCAGGGGCACTAGCGGGAGCACAGATACGCAGTATTTT; CDR3: CASRGTSGSTDTQYF
D: TRBD1; size: -; J: TRBJ2-2; V: TRBV27; DNA: TGTGCCAGCAGTTGGGGACAGGGAGAAAACGGGGAGCTGTTTTTT; CDR3: CASSWGQGENGELFF
D: TRBD1; size: -; J: TRBJ2-7; V: TRBV13; DNA: TGTGCCAGCAGCTCCATCAGGACAGGAACCTACGGGCAGTACTTC; CDR3: CASSSIRTGTYGQYF
D: -; size: -; J: TRBJ1-4; V: TRBV25-1; DNA: TGTGCCAGCAGTGGGCAGCAAGCAACTAATGAAAAACTGTTTTTT; CDR3: CASSGQQATNEKLFF
D: TRBD2; size: -; J: TRBJ2-1; V: TRBV5-6; DNA: TGTGCCAGCAGTTTATACTACTTTCGGGGACTAGAGCAGTTCTTC; CDR3: CASSLYYFRGLEQFF
D: -; size: -; J: TRBJ2-6; V: TRBV19; DNA: TGTGCCAGTATGGGATTCTCTGGGGCCAACGTCCTGACTTTC; CDR3: CASMGFSGANVLTF
D: -; size: once; J: TRBJ2-4; V: TRBV19; DNA: TGTGCCAGTAGTCCTTTAAGCCGTGGCATTCAGTACTTC; CDR3: CASSPLSRGIQYF
D: TRBD1; size: -; J: TRBJ1-5; V: TRBV2; DNA: TGTGCCAGCAGTCAGACAGGGGGCTTGGCTCAGCCCCAGCATTTT; CDR3: CASSQTGGLAQPQHF
D: TRBD2; size: -; J: TRBJ2-2; V: TRBV9; DNA: TGTGCCAGCAGCTTTAGCGGGAGAGACACCGGGGAGCTGTTTTTT; CDR3: CASSFSGRDTGELFF
D: TRBD2; size: -; J: TRBJ2-7; V: TRBV6-5; DNA: TGTGCCAGCAGTTACTCGATTGACTCGGCGGGAGGGCCTATCCACGAGCAGTACTTC; CDR3: CASSYSIDSAGGPIHEQYF
D: TRBD2; size: -; J: TRBJ2-7; V: TRBV20-1; DNA: TGCAGTGCTAGATCGTCTAGCGGGTTCTACGAGCAGTACTTC; CDR3: CSARSSSGFYEQYF
D: TRBD2; size: -; J: TRBJ2-2; V: TRBV12-3/TRBV12-4; DNA: TGTGCCAGCAGTTTATCACTAGCGGGCGGGGAGCTGTTTTTT; CDR3: CASSLSLAGGELFF